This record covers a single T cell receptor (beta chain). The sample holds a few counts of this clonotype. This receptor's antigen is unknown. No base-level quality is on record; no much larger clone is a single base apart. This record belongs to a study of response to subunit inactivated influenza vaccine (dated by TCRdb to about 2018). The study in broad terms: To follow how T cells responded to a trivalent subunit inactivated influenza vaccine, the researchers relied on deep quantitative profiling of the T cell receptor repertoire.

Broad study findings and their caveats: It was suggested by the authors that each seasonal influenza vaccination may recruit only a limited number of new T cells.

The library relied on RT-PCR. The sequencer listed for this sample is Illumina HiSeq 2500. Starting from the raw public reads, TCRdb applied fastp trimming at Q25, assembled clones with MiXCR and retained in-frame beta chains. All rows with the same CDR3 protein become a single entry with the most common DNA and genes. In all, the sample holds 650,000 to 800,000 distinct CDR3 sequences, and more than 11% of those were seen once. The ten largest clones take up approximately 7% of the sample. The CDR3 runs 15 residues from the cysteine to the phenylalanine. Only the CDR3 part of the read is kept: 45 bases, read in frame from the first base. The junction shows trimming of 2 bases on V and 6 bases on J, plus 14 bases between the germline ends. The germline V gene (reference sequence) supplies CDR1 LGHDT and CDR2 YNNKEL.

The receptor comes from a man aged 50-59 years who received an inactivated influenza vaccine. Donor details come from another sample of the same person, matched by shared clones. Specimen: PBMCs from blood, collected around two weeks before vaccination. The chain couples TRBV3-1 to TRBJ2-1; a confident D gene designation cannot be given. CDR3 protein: CASSQYRTGGNEQFF. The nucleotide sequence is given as TGTGCCAGCAGCCAATACCGGACCGGCGGCAATGAGCAGTTCTTC.